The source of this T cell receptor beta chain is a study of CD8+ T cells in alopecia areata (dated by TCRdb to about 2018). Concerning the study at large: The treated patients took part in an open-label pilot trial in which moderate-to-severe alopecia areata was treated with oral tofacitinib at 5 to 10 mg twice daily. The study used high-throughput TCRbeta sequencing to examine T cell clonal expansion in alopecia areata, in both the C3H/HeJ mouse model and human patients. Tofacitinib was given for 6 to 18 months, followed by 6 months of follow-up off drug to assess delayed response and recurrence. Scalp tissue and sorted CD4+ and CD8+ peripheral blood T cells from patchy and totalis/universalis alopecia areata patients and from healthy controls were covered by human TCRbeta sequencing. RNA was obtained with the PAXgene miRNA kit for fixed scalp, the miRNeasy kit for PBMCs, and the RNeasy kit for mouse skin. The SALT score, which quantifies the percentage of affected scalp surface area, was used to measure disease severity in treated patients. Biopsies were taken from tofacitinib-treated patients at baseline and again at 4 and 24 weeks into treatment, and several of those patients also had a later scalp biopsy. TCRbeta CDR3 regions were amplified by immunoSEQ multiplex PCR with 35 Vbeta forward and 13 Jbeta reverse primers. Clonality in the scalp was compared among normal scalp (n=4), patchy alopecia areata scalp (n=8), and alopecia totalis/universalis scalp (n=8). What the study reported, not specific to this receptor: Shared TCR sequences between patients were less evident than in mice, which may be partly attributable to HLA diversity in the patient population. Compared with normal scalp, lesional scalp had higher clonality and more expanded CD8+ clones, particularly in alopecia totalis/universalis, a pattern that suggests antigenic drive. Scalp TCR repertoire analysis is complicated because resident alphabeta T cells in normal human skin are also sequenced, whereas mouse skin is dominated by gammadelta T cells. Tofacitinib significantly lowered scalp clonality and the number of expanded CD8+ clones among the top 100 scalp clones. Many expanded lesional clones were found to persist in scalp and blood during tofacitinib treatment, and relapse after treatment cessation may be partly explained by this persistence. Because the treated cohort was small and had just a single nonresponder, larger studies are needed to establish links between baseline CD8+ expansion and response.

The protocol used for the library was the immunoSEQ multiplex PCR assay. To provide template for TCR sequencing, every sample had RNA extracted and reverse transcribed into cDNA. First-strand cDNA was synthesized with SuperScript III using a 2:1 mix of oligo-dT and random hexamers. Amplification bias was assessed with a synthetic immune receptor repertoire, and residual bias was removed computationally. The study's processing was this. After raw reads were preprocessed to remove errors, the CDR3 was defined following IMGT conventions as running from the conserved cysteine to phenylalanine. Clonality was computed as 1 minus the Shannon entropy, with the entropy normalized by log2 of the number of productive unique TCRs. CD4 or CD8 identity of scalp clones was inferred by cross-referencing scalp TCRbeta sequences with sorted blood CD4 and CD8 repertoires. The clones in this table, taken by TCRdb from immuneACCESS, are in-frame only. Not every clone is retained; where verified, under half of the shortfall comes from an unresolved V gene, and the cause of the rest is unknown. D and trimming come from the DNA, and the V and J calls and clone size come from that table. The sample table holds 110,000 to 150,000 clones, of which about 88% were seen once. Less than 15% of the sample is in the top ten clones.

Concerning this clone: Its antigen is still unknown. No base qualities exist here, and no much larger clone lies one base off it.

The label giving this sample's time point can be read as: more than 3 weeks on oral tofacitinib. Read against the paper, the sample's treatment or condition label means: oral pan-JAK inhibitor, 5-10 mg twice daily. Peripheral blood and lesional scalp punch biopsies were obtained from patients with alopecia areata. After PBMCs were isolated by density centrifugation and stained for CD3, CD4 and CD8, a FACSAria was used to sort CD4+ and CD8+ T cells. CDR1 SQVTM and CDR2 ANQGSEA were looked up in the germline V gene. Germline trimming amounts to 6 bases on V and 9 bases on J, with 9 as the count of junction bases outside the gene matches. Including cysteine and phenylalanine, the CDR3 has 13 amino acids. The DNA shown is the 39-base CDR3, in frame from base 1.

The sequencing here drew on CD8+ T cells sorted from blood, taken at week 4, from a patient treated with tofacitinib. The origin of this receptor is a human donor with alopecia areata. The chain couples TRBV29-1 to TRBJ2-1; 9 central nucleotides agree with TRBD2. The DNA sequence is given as TGCAGCGTCGGGGCGGGAGGGCTGGGTGAGCAGTTCTTC. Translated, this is CSVGAGGLGEQFF.